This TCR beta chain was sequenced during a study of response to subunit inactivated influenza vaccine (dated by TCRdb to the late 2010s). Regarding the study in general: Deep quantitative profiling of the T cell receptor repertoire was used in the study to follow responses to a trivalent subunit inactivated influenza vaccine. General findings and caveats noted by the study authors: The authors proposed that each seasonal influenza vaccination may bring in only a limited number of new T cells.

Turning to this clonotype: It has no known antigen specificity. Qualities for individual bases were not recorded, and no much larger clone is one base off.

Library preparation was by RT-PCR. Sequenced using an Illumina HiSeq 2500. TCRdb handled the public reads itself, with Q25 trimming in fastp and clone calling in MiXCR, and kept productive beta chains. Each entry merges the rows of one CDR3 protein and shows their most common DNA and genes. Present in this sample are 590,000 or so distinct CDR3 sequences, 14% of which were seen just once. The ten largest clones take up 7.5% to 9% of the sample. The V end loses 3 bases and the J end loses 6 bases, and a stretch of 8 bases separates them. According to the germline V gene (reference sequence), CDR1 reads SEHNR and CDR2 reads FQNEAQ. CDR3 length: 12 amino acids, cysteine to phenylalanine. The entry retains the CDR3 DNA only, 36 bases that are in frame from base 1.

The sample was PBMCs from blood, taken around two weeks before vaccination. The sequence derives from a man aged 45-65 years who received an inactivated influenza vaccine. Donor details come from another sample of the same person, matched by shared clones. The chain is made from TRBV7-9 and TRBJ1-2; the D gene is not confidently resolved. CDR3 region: CASSFREHGYTF. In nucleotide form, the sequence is TGTGCCAGCAGCTTTAGAGAGCATGGCTACACCTTC.